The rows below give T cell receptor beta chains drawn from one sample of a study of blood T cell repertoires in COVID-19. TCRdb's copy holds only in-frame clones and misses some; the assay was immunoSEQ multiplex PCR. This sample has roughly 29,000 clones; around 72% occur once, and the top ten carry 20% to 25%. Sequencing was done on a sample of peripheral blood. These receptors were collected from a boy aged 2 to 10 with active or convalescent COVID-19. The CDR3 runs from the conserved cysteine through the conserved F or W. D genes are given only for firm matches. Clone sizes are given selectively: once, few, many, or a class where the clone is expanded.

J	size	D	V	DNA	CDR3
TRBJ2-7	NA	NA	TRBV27	TGTGCCAGCAGTTTATCAAGAGGGAGCGAGCAGTACTTC	CASSLSRGSEQYF
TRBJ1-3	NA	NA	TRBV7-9	TGTGCCAGCTTGGTTTGGACACTGTCGGACTCTGGAAACACCATATATTTT	CASLVWTLSDSGNTIYF
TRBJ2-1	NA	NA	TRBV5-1	TGCGCCAGCTGTCTTGCGGGGGCCGGGGATGAGCAGTTCTTC	CASCLAGAGDEQFF
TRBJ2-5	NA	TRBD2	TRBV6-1	TGTGCCAGCAGTGGAGCGGGGGGGCGAGAGACCCAGTACTTC	CASSGAGGRETQYF
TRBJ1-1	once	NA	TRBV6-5	TGTGCCAGCAGTTACGTCGGGACTTTTGTTGGGGCTGAAGCTTTCTTT	CASSYVGTFVGAEAFF
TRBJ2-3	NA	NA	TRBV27	TGTGCCAGCAGCACCAGGGGGACTCTGAATACGCAGTATTTT	CASSTRGTLNTQYF
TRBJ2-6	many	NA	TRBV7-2	TGTGCCAGCAGCTTAGCGCTTCGACAGAGTAGGTACTCTGGGGCCAACGTCCTGACTTTC	CASSLALRQSRYSGANVLTF
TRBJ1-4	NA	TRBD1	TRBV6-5	TGTGCCAGCAGTTCCTCCGGGACAGGGACTTCCGAAAAACTGTTTTTT	CASSSSGTGTSEKLFF
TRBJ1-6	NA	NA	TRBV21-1	TGTGCCAGCAGCCCCCGGACAGTCGACTCCTATAATTCACCCCTCCACTTT	CASSPRTVDSYNSPLHF
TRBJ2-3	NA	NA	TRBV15	TGTGCCACCAGCAGGGCCGTCTTCACAGATACGCAGTATTTT	CATSRAVFTDTQYF
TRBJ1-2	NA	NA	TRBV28	TGTGCCAGCAGTTTAAAGGCGGCGGGCTACACCTTC	CASSLKAAGYTF
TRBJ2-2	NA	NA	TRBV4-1	TGCGCCAGCCGCGGCGGGGAACTGAACACCGGGGAGCTGTTTTTT	CASRGGELNTGELFF
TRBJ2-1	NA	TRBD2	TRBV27	TGTGCCAGCAGTCGACTAGCGGGACCCTTAGGCTCCTACAATGAGCAGTTCTTC	CASSRLAGPLGSYNEQFF
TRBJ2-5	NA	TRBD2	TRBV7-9	TGTGCCAGCAGCTTAGGACTAGCGGGGCGACCGACCCAAGAGACCCAGTACTTC	CASSLGLAGRPTQETQYF
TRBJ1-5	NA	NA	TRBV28	TGTGCCAGCAGTTTGAGCCCTCAGCCCCAGCATTTT	CASSLSPQPQHF
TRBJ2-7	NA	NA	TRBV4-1	TGCGCCAGCAGCCAAGAGGAGGGCTACGAGCAGTACTTC	CASSQEEGYEQYF
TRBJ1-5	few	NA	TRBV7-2	TGTGCCAGCAGCTTAGTGGCTAGCAATCAGCCCCAGCATTTT	CASSLVASNQPQHF
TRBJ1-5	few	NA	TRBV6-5	TGTGCCAGCAATACAGGGATAAGCAATCAGCCCCAGCATTTT	CASNTGISNQPQHF
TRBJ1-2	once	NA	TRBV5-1	TGCGCCAGCAGCTCACACACCGGACTCAGCTATGGCTACACCTTC	CASSSHTGLSYGYTF
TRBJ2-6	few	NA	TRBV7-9	TGTGCCAGCAGCCTCGGACTGGACTCGTCTGGGGCCAACGTCCTGACTTTC	CASSLGLDSSGANVLTF
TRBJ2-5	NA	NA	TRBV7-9	TGTGCCAGCGGGGACTCACGAGAGACCCAGTACTTC	CASGDSRETQYF
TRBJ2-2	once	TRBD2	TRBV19	TGTGCCAGTAGTATTTTATGGCGGGAGGCTACCGGGGAGCTGTTTTTT	CASSILWREATGELFF
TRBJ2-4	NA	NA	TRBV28	TGTGCCAGCAGCCAAGGGGATGGCATTCAGTACTTC	CASSQGDGIQYF
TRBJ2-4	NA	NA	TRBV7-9	TGTGCCAGCAGCTACCCAAGAGACATTCAGTACTTC	CASSYPRDIQYF
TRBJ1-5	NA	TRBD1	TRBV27	TGTGCTACCGGGACAGGGAGCAATCAGCCCCAGCATTTT	CATGTGSNQPQHF
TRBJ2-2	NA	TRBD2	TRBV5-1	TGCGCCAGCAGCTTAAGAACCTCCGGGACTAGGTCCCGGGAGCTGTTTTTT	CASSLRTSGTRSRELFF